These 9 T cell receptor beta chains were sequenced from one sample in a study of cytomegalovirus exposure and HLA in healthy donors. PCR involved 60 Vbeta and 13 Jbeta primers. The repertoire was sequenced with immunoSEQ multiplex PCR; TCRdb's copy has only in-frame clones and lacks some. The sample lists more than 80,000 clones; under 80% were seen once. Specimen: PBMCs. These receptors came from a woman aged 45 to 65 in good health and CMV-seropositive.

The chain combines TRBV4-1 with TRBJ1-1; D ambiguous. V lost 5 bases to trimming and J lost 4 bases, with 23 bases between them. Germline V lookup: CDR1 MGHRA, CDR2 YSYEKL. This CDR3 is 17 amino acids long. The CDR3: CASSLTWAASGSTEAFF. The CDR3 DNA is TGCGCCAGCAGCTTGACCTGGGCGGCATCCGGGAGCACTGAAGCTTTCTTT.

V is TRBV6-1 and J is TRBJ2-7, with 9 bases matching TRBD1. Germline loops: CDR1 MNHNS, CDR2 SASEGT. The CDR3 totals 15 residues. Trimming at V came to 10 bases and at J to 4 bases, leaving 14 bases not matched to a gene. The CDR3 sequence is CATAPGTGLTYEQYF. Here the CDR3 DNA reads TGTGCCACGGCCCCCGGGACAGGGCTTACGTACGAGCAGTACTTC.

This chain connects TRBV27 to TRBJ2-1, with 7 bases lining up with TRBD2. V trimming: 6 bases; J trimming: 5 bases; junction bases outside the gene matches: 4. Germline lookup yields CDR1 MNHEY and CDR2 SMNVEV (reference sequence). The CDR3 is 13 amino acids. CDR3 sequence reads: CASRWGGNNEQFF. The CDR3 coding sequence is TGTGCCAGCAGGTGGGGGGGAAACAATGAGCAGTTCTTC.

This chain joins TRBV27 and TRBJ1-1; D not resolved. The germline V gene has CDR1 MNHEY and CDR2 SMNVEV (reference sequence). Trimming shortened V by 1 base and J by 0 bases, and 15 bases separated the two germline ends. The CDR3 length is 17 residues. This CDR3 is CASSLFRNRYMNTEAFF. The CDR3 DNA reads TGTGCCAGCAGTTTATTTCGAAACAGATACATGAACACTGAAGCTTTCTTT.

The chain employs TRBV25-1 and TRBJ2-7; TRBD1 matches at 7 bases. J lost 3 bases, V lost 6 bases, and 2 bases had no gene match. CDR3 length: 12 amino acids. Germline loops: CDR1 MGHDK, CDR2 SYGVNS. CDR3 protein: CASSRQGYEQYF. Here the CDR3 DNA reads TGTGCCAGCAGCAGACAGGGCTACGAGCAGTACTTC.

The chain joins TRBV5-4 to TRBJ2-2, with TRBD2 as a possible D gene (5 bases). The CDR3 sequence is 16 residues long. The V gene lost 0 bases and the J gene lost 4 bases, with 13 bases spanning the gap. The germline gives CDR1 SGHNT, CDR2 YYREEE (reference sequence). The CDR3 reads CASSLGEGRSTGELFF. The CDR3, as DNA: TGTGCCAGCAGCTTGGGAGAGGGTAGGAGCACCGGGGAGCTGTTTTTT.

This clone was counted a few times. The CDR3 loop is CASSQEPLTGGGDSPLHF. CDR3 coding DNA: TGCGCCAGCAGCCAAGAGCCCTTGACAGGGGGCGGGGATTCACCCCTCCACTTT. The chain joins TRBV4-1 to TRBJ1-6; 10 bases agree with TRBD1. The V and J ends lost 0 bases and 8 bases, in that order; junction bases with no gene match: 10. Germline V CDR1 and CDR2: MGHRA, YSYEKL. The CDR3 extends over 18 amino acids.

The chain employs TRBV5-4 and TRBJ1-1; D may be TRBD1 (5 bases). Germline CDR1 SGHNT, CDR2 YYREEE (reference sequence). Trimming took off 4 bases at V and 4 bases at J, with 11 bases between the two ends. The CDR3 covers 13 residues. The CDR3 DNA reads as TGTGCCAGCAGCGATCGACAGCCCACTGAAGCTTTCTTT. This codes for CASSDRQPTEAFF.

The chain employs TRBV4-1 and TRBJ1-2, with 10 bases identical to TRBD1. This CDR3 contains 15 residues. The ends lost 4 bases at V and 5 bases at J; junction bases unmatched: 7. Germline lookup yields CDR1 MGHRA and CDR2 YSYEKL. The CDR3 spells CASSLSGTGVYGYTF. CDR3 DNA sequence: TGCGCCAGCAGCCTCTCCGGGACAGGGGTTTATGGCTACACCTTC.